The sample holds many counts of the clone carrying this T cell receptor beta chain. Its specificity is unknown. The data were taken from a study of tumor-infiltrating lymphocytes in primary liver carcinoma. Study-level results: Only about 7.5-25% of top clones appeared in all five tumor regions.

The V end lost 4 bases, the J end lost 1 base, and 15 bases lay between the germline ends. The germline CDR1 and CDR2 sequences are SGHRS and YFSETQ. The CDR3 consists of 15 residues. Making TCR beta cDNA involved around 500 ng total RNA and a constant-region primer. Construction of TCR beta libraries relied on three successive nested multiplex PCR rounds employing slightly modified ARM-PCR. The study ran its first two PCR rounds for about 11 cycles each, using TRBV1-TRBV30 forward primers and a C-beta reverse primer. TCRdb used MiXCR to reprocess the multiplex PCR reads, holding one entry per CDR3 protein. The table records some 38,000 distinct CDR3 sequences, less than 85% of them present only once. The study co-extracted DNA and RNA from around 20-30 mg of unsorted bulk tissue.

Sequences were obtained from liver tumor tissue from sampling region 4. Subset defined: tumor region T4, right-lateral pole. The chain employs TRBV5-1 and TRBJ2-7; D is perhaps TRBD1 or TRBD2 (7 bases each). This TCR derives from a man aged 35-49 years with primary liver carcinoma and hepatitis B virus infection. CDR3 sequence reads: CASSARGGSSYEQYF. The CDR3 region has the DNA TGCGCCAGCAGCGCCAGGGGGGGGTCGTCCTACGAGCAGTACTTC.